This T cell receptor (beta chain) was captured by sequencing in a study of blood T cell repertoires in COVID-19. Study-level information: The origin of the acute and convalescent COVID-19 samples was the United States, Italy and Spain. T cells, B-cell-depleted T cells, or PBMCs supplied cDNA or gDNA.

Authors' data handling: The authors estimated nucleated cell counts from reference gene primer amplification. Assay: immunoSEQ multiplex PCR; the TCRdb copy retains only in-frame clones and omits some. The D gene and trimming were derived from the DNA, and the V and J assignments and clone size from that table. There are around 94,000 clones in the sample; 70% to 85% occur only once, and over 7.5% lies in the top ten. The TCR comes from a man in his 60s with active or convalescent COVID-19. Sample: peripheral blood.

CDR3 in amino acids: CASSEIPDRLGYTF. DNA for the CDR3: TGTGCCAGCAGTGAAATACCCGACAGGCTCGGCTACACCTTC. The chain is built from TRBV6-1 and TRBJ1-2, with a tentative D call TRBD1 (6 bases). Germline lookup yields CDR1 MNHNS and CDR2 SASEGT. Trimming removed 2 bases from V and 8 bases from J, with 15 bases in between. The CDR3 totals 14 residues.